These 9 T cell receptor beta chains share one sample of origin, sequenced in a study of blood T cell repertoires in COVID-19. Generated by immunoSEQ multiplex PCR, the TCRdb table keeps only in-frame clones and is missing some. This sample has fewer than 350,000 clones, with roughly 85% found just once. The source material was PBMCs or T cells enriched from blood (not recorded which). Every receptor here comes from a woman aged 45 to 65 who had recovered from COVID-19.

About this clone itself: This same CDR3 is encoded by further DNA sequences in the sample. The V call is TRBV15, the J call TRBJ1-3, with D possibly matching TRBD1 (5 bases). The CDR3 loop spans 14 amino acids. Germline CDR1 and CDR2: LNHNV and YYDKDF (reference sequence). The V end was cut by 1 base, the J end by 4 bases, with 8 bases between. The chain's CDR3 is CATSRAGSGNTIYF. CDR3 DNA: TGTGCCACCAGCAGAGCAGGGTCCGGAAACACCATATATTTT. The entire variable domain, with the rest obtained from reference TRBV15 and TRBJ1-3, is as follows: DAMVIQNPRYQVTQFGKPVTLSCSQTLNHNVMYWYQQKSSQAPKLLFHYYDKDFNNEADTPDNFQSRRPNTSFCFLDIRSPGLGDTAMYLCATSRAGSGNTIYFGEGSWLTVV.

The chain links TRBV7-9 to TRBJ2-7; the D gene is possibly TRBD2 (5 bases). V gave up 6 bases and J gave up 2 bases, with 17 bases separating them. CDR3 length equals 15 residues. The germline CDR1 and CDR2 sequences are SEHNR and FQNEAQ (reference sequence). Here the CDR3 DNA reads TGTGCCAGCAGTGACGGACTGATGGGGACCTACGAGCAGTACTTC. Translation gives CASSDGLMGTYEQYF.

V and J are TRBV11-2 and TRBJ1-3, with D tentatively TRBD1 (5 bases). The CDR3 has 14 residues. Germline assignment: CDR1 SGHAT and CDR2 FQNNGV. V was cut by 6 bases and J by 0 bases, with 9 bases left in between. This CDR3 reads CASRQDNSGNTIYF. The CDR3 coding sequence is TGTGCCAGCAGGCAGGACAACTCTGGAAACACCATATATTTT.

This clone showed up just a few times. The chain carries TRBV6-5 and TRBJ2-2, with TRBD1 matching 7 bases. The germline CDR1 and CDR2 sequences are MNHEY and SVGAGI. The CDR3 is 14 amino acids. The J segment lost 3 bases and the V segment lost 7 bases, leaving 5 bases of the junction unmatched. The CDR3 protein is CASKLDRYTGELFF. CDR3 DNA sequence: TGTGCCAGCAAACTGGACAGGTACACCGGGGAGCTGTTTTTT.

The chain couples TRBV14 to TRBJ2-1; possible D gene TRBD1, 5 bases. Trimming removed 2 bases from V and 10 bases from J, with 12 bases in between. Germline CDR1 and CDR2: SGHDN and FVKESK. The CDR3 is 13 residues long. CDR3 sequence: CASSQPPQGEQFF. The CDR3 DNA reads TGTGCCAGCAGCCAACCCCCTCAGGGCGAGCAGTTCTTC.

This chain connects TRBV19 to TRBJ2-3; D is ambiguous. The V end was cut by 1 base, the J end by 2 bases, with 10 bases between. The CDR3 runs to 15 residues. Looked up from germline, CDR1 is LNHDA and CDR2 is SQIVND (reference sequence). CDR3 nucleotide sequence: TGTGCCAGTAGTATAGTAGGAGACTCCACAGATACGCAGTATTTT. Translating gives CASSIVGDSTDTQYF.

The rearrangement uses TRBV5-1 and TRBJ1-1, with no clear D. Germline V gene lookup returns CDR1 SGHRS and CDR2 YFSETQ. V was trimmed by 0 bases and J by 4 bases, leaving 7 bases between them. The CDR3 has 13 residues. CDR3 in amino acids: CASSLGPGTEAFF. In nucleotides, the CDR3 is TGCGCCAGCAGCTTGGGTCCGGGCACTGAAGCTTTCTTT.

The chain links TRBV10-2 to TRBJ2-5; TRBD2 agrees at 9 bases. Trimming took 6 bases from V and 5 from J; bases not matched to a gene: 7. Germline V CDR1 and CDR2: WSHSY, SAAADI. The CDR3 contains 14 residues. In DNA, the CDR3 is TGCGCCAGCAGCGTTAGCGGGAGCAGGGAGACCCAGTACTTC. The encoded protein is CASSVSGSRETQYF.

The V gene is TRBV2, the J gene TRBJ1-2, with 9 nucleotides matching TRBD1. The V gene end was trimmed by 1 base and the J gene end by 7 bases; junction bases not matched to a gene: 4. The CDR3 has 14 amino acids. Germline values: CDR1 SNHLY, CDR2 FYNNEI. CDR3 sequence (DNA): TGTGCCAGCAGTGAAGGGACAGGGGTGGGTGGCTACACCTTC. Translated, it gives CASSEGTGVGGYTF.